Here is one TCR beta chain with its context. The data were taken from a study of blood T cell repertoires in COVID-19. About the study: Spain, Italy and the United States supplied samples that represented acute and convalescent COVID-19.

Everyone who took part was 18 to 89 years old, and they came from 24 US areas. V gave up 7 bases and J gave up 5 bases, with 15 bases separating them. The CDR3 is 14 residues long. Germline-derived CDR1 and CDR2 are WSHSY and SAAADI. Measured with immunoSEQ multiplex PCR; TCRdb has only the in-frame clones, and not every one. The sample has around 250,000 clones; roughly 85% are singletons. Sequenced: PBMCs or T cells enriched from blood (not recorded which). J is TRBJ1-3 and V is TRBV10-2, with a possible D match to TRBD1 (5 bases). The source is a man aged 35 to 55 who had been exposed to COVID-19. Written as DNA, the CDR3 is TGCGCCAGCACCCCAAGGACACCCCGAAACACCATATATTTT. This codes for CASTPRTPRNTIYF.